These 23 T cell receptor beta chains were all obtained from the same sample, sequenced in a study of Tregs in tolerant kidney transplant recipients. Clones were sequenced by immunoSEQ multiplex PCR, and TCRdb holds only the in-frame ones, with some missing. The specimen's table records 50,000 to 65,000 clones. Material: CD4+ T cells from blood, obtained before the transplant. The receptors here all came from a human donor who received a combined kidney and bone marrow transplant.

A note on this clone: The CDR3 is cut off 3 residues early in the read; its end comes from the germline J gene. V usage is TRBV7-2 and J usage is TRBJ2-5, with a weak D call TRBD1 (6 bases). The germline CDR1 and CDR2 sequences are SGHTA and FQGNSA. The CDR3 has 15 amino acids. The V end lost 0 bases, the J end lost 6 bases, and 14 bases lay between the germline ends. CDR3 bases read: TGTGCCAGCAGCTTAGCAGATACAGGGTTACAGACC. Its translation is CASSLADTGLQT. The entire CDR3 is CASSLADTGLQTQYF.

Notes on this clone: The CDR3 end lies 3 residues beyond the end of the read and is filled in from the germline J gene. V usage is TRBV7-6 and J usage is TRBJ2-3, with TRBD2 identical over 7 bases. With V trimmed by 1 base and J by 5 bases, 12 bases remained unmatched. Germline V CDR1 and CDR2: SGHVS, FNYEAQ. The CDR3 length is 17 residues. CDR3: CASSLVREWGGKDTQYF. The CDR3 bases that were read are TGTGCCAGCAGCTTAGTTCGTGAATGGGGGGGGAAAGATACG.

On this clone: Coverage ceases 3 residues before the CDR3 finishes, and the germline J gene fills in the end. The chain has TRBV2 and TRBJ2-1, with 10 positions matching TRBD2. This CDR3 comprises 16 residues. CDR1 and CDR2 (germline): SNHLY, FYNNEI. After removal of 5 bases from V and 0 bases from J, the junction contained 4 bases not matched to a gene. This chain's CDR3 is CASSPRTSGSYNEQFF. Incomplete CDR3 DNA: TGTGCCAGCAGTCCTCGGACTAGCGGCTCCTACAATGAG.

A word on this clone: Read data end 3 residues before the CDR3 end; the end is taken from the germline J gene. V gene TRBV5-1 combines with J gene TRBJ1-6, with TRBD1 as a possible D gene (5 bases). V lost 0 bases to trimming and J lost 5 bases, with 6 bases between them. This CDR3 comprises 14 residues. In germline, CDR1 is SGHRS, CDR2 YFSETQ. CDR3 loop: CASSLGGDNSPLHF. The sequenced CDR3 bases are TGCGCCAGCAGCTTGGGAGGGGATAATTCACCC.

Remarks on this clone: The read falls 3 residues short of the CDR3 end, and the missing part is taken from the germline J gene. The chain combines TRBV7-6 with TRBJ1-2; weak D call: TRBD1 (6 bases). Germline V gene data show CDR1 as SGHVS and CDR2 as FNYEAQ. V lost 5 bases and J lost 5, with 12 bases in between. This CDR3 contains 13 residues. Here the CDR3 reads CASSIHQGYGYTF. CDR3 bases read: TGTGCCAGCAGCATTCATCAGGGGTATGGC. Full variable domain (outside the CDR3, taken from reference TRBV7-6 and TRBJ1-2): GAGVSQSPRYKVTKRGQDVALRCDPISGHVSLYWYRQALGQGPEFLTYFNYEAQQDKSGLPNDRFSAERPEGSISTLTIQRTEQRDSAMYRCASSIHQGYGYTFGSGTRLTVV.

Comments on this clone: The sequence runs out 3 residues before the end of the CDR3; the remainder is reconstructed from the germline J gene. This chain links TRBV29-1 with TRBJ1-2; D may be TRBD1 (6 bases). With 6 bases removed from V and 6 bases from J, the gap between germline ends came to 20 bases. The CDR3 is 14 amino acids. The germline V gene has CDR1 SQVTM and CDR2 ANQGSEA. The CDR3 DNA, read in part, is TGCAGCGTCCAACCCCGAGCTAACAGGGATGGC. Amino acids: CSVQPRANRDG. The whole CDR3 protein reads CSVQPRANRDGYTF.

Partial CDR3 DNA: TGTGCCAGCAGCTTTTGGCTAGCGGGGAGCACAGATACG. This sequence encodes CASSFWLAGSTDT. The CDR3 in full is CASSFWLAGSTDTQYF. The chain carries TRBV5-4 and TRBJ2-3; 9 nucleotides match TRBD2. The read terminates 3 residues ahead of where the CDR3 ends, so the germline J gene completes it. Trimming removed 2 bases from V and 0 bases from J; junction bases left unmatched: 4. In germline, CDR1 is SGHNT, CDR2 YYREEE (reference sequence). This CDR3 has 16 amino acids.

With respect to this clone: With the read ending 3 residues before the CDR3 end, the germline J gene is used to fill in that end. This chain connects TRBV19 to TRBJ1-6, with 7 positions matching TRBD1. The germline V gene has CDR1 LNHDA and CDR2 SQIVND (reference sequence). Unmatched junction bases numbered 11, after V lost 9 bases and J lost 6 bases. The CDR3 extends over 15 amino acids. The chain's CDR3 is CASGGRQGGNSPLHF. Partial CDR3 DNA: TGTGCCAGCGGAGGGCGACAGGGAGGTAATTCACCC.

The CDR3 loop reads CASSPSGGSNEKLFF. Partial CDR3 DNA: TGCGCCAGCAGCCCTTCTGGGGGGAGCAATGAAAAA. V is TRBV5-1 and J is TRBJ1-4; perhaps TRBD1 as D (5 bases). Coverage ceases 3 residues before the CDR3 finishes, and the germline J gene fills in the end. The V gene's germline CDR1 is SGHRS and CDR2 YFSETQ. With 4 bases removed from V and 5 bases from J, the gap between germline ends came to 15 bases. The CDR3 spans 15 residues.

Worth noting for this clone: The read ends 3 residues early relative to the CDR3; the germline J gene fills the gap. The chain joins TRBV6-2 or TRBV6-3 to TRBJ2-7; D ambiguous. V shed 8 bases and J shed 0 bases, with 8 bases lying between them. From germline, CDR1 is MNHEY and CDR2 SVGEGT. CDR3 size: 12 residues. The sequenced part of the CDR3 DNA is TGTGCCAGCGGGCAGAGCTCCTACGAG. This sequence encodes CASGQSSYE. The full CDR3 protein is CASGQSSYEQYF.

Of note for this clone: The CDR3 extends 3 residues past the end of the read, so its final part is completed from the germline J gene. The chain couples TRBV2 to TRBJ1-3; possible D gene TRBD1, 6 bases. V dropped 8 bases and J dropped 0 bases, with 14 bases sitting between them. Germline V CDR1 and CDR2: SNHLY, FYNNEI. The CDR3 runs to 15 residues. CDR3 amino acids: CASGQGQSSGNTIYF. The DNA read from the CDR3 is TGTGCCAGCGGGCAGGGACAAAGCTCTGGAAACACC. The full variable domain, its missing parts supplied by reference TRBV2 and TRBJ1-3, is EPEVTQTPSHQVTQMGQEVILRCVPISNHLYFYWYRQILGQKVEFLVSFYNNEISEKSEIFDDQFSVERPDGSNFTLKIRSTKLEDSAMYFCASGQGQSSGNTIYFGEGSWLTVV.

In regard to this clone: The read gets to within 3 residues of the CDR3 end, and the germline J gene fills in the rest. V gene TRBV7-6 combines with J gene TRBJ2-1; a possible D gene is TRBD1 (5 bases). CDR1 is SGHVS and CDR2 is FNYEAQ in the germline V gene. CDR3 length equals 15 residues. V gave up 5 bases and J gave up 5 bases, with 16 bases separating them. Incomplete CDR3 DNA: TGTGCCAGCAGCCCTAAGTACGGCAGGGACAATGAG. Its translation is CASSPKYGRDNE. In full, the CDR3 reads CASSPKYGRDNEQFF.

Note on this clone: Sequencing ends 3 residues short of the CDR3 end; the germline J gene provides the rest. V gene TRBV7-9 combines with J gene TRBJ2-5; 7 bases match TRBD1. The CDR3 runs to 15 residues. With V trimmed by 0 bases and J by 4 bases, 5 bases remained unmatched. Germline V gene sequence: CDR1 SEHNR, CDR2 FQNEAQ (reference sequence). The CDR3 here is CASSLARGISETQYF. CDR3 bases read: TGTGCCAGCAGCTTAGCCAGGGGGATCTCAGAGACC.

As to this clone: The read terminates 3 residues ahead of where the CDR3 ends, so the germline J gene completes it. This sequence joins TRBV7-2 and TRBJ2-7; perhaps TRBD2 as D (5 bases). Germline lookup yields CDR1 SGHTA and CDR2 FQGNSA. Trimming left V 5 bases short and J 6 bases short, with 11 bases between. The CDR3 is made up of 12 amino acids. CDR3 amino acids: CASSPLRGEQYF. The sequenced CDR3 bases are TGTGCCAGCAGCCCCCTTCGGGGCGAG.

In the case of this clone: From the germline J gene comes the end of the CDR3, since the read stops 3 residues before it. This chain joins TRBV19 and TRBJ2-1; D not certain. Trimming stripped 3 bases from V and 2 bases from J, with 5 bases between. Germline assignment: CDR1 LNHDA and CDR2 SQIVND (reference sequence). The CDR3 runs to 13 residues. CDR3 DNA (partial): TGTGCCAGTAGTATCCCTCCCTACAATGAG. Amino acid sequence: CASSIPPYNE. The whole CDR3 region reads CASSIPPYNEQFF.

As concerns this clone: The CDR3 end is not reached by the read, which stops 3 residues before it; the germline J gene fills it in. This chain uses TRBV5-1 with TRBJ2-2; 10 bases agree with TRBD1. This CDR3 is built from 15 residues. Germline trimming cut 4 bases from V and 5 bases from J; bases unmatched to any gene: 5. Germline values: CDR1 SGHRS, CDR2 YFSETQ. CDR3 DNA (partial): TGCGCCAGCAGCACCGGGACAGGGGTAACCGGGGAG. It encodes CASSTGTGVTGE. The entire CDR3 protein reads CASSTGTGVTGELFF.

On this clone itself: Read data end 3 residues before the CDR3 end; the end is taken from the germline J gene. Other nucleotide sequences in the sample specify the same CDR3. The rearrangement uses TRBV7-2 and TRBJ2-7; D is possibly TRBD2 (5 bases). Germline assignment: CDR1 SGHTA and CDR2 FQGNSA. Trimming shortened V by 0 bases and J by 4 bases, and 7 bases separated the two germline ends. The CDR3 contains 13 residues. The DNA read from the CDR3 is TGTGCCAGCAGCTTAGCCCGGGGATACGAG. It yields the protein CASSLARGYE. The complete CDR3 reads CASSLARGYEQYF.

On this clone itself: The read finishes 3 residues shy of the CDR3 end, and the germline J gene is used to complete it. V and J are TRBV20-1 and TRBJ2-1; no clear D. Trimming removed 3 bases at V and 7 bases at J, with 7 bases between. This CDR3 has 11 residues. Germline values: CDR1 DFQATT, CDR2 SNEGSKA (reference sequence). The CDR3 spells CSARNGNEQFF. The sequenced part of the CDR3 DNA is TGCAGTGCTAGGAACGGGAATGAG.

In the case of this clone: The read ends 3 residues before the CDR3 terminus; that terminus is restored from the germline J gene. The V gene is TRBV2, the J gene TRBJ1-2; tentatively, D is TRBD1 (6 bases). Germline V gives CDR1 SNHLY, CDR2 FYNNEI. Trimming cost V 5 bases and J 5 bases, with 12 bases left between them. The CDR3 runs to 13 residues. The CDR3: CASSLQGWYGYTF. The part of the CDR3 DNA that was read is TGTGCCAGCAGTTTACAGGGATGGTATGGC.

With regard to this clone: The read finishes 3 residues shy of the CDR3 end, and the germline J gene is used to complete it. This sequence joins TRBV5-1 and TRBJ2-3, with D perhaps matching TRBD2 (6 bases). Germline V lookup: CDR1 SGHRS, CDR2 YFSETQ. The CDR3 totals 14 residues. V gave up 6 bases and J gave up 0 bases, with 11 bases separating them. CDR3 DNA (partial): TGCGCCAGCAACTCGGAGGGGAGCACAGATACG. Protein product: CASNSEGSTDT. The full CDR3 reads CASNSEGSTDTQYF.

Points on this clone: With the read ending 3 residues before the CDR3 end, the germline J gene is used to fill in that end. J is TRBJ2-3 and V is TRBV18; 13 bases match TRBD2. The CDR3 is made up of 16 amino acids. Germline lookup yields CDR1 KGHSH and CDR2 LQKENI. Losses at the gene ends were 3 bases for V and 3 bases for J; bases not matched to a gene: 3. The CDR3 protein is CASSPATSGRTDTQYF. The sequenced part of the CDR3 DNA is TGTGCCAGCTCACCCGCGACTAGCGGGAGGACAGATACG.

On this clone: The CDR3 is cut off 3 residues early in the read; its end comes from the germline J gene. The rearrangement links TRBV5-1 to TRBJ2-1; 7 bases match TRBD2. The V gene end was trimmed by 5 bases and the J gene end by 6 bases; junction bases not matched to a gene: 17. CDR3 length: 17 amino acids. Germline V gives CDR1 SGHRS, CDR2 YFSETQ. The CDR3 here is CASSLERRLAATNEQFF. The DNA read from the CDR3 is TGCGCCAGCAGTCTTGAGCGTCGGCTAGCGGCTACCAATGAG. The full variable domain, rest sourced from reference TRBV5-1 and TRBJ2-1, is KAGVTQTPRYLIKTRGQQVTLSCSPISGHRSVSWYQQTPGQGLQFLFEYFSETQRNKGNFPGRFSGRQFSNSRSEMNVSTLELGDSALYLCASSLERRLAATNEQFFGPGTRLTVL.

Of note for this clone: The CDR3 end is not reached by the read, which stops 3 residues before it; the germline J gene fills it in. This chain uses TRBV14 with TRBJ2-7; D gene ambiguous. The V gene's germline CDR1 is SGHDN and CDR2 FVKESK. The CDR3 covers 14 residues. With 4 bases removed from V and 1 base from J, the gap between germline ends came to 11 bases. The DNA read from the CDR3 is TGTGCCAGCAGCCGATCAGGTCAGTCCTACGAG. Translated: CASSRSGQSYE. The whole CDR3 protein is CASSRSGQSYEQYF.